The present T cell receptor beta chain was sequenced within a study of blood T cell repertoires in COVID-19. The length of the CDR3 is 14 residues. J lost 3 bases, V lost 6 bases, and 7 bases had no gene match. Germline lookup yields CDR1 SEHNR and CDR2 FQNEAQ (reference sequence). Libraries were prepared by immunoSEQ multiplex PCR; TCRdb keeps only in-frame clonotypes and omits some of them. The sample records more than 55,000 clones, 86% being singletons. In this sample, this clone turned up a few times. Input material: peripheral blood. This receptor was identified in an elderly woman with acute or convalescent COVID-19. The V gene is TRBV7-9, the J gene TRBJ1-2; the match to TRBD1 covers 7 bases. The CDR3 is CASSWTGDDYGYTF. In nucleotides, the CDR3 is TGTGCCAGCAGTTGGACAGGAGATGACTATGGCTACACCTTC. The entire variable domain, with the rest obtained from reference TRBV7-9 and TRBJ1-2, is as follows: DTGVSQNPRHKITKRGQNVTFRCDPISEHNRLYWYRQTLGQGPEFLTYFQNEAQLEKSRLLSDRFSAERPKGSFSTLEIQRTEQGDSAMYLCASSWTGDDYGYTFGSGTRLTVV.